This TCR beta chain was captured in a study of blood T cell repertoires in COVID-19. Study as a whole: Both acute and convalescent COVID-19 samples were obtained from the United States, Italy and Spain. T cells, B-cell-depleted T cells, or PBMCs supplied cDNA or gDNA.

As handled by the study authors: How many nucleated cells were present was estimated from reference gene primer amplification. Here immunoSEQ multiplex PCR was the method, and the copy in TCRdb shows in-frame clones only, minus some. That table is the source of V, J and clone size, and D and trimming were worked out from the DNA. The sample records tens of thousands of clones, approximately 80% being singletons. Germline trimming cut 6 bases from V and 4 bases from J; bases unmatched to any gene: 14. Germline V gene data show CDR1 as KGHSH and CDR2 as LQKENI. This CDR3 is 16 amino acids long. The clonotype comes from a man between 60 and 75 years old with acute or convalescent COVID-19. The V gene is TRBV18, the J gene TRBJ2-5; 7 nucleotides align to TRBD2. The sequenced sample was peripheral blood. CDR3 bases: TGTGCCAGCTCGCCCACTGAAGCCGGGGGGAGAGAGACCCAGTACTTC. It translates to CASSPTEAGGRETQYF.